This T cell receptor (beta chain) stems from a study of read filtering for tumor transcriptome and immune sequencing (dated by TCRdb to about 2020). With regard to the full study: Of the patients in the cohort, approximately 16 were male and over 11 were female, and their mean age was 65.9 years, with a range of roughly 40 to 80. As a main aim, a read-filtering strategy for immune repertoire data was addressed, with the specific question being whether clonotypes supported by a single read should be removed. TCR repertoires obtained by targeted immune repertoire sequencing and by bulk whole-transcriptome sequencing performed on the same bone marrow samples were compared. By revised international staging, about 8 patients were R-ISS I, under 20 were R-ISS II and about 7 were R-ISS III. After DNase treatment, whole-transcriptome libraries were prepared using the TruSeq RNA Access Library Prep Kit. TCR-region mapped reads per sample ranged from about 4.05 to 11 million with IR-seq versus only roughly 85 to 1273 with RNA-seq. Paper-wide results and their limitations: Compared with RNA-seq, IR-seq captured clonotypes at much higher depth and more reliably, and a smaller IR-seq throughput was enough to identify most shared clonotypes. In IR-seq, single-read clonotypes were approximately 81% of clonotypes but about 3.5% of total reads; in RNA-seq they were about 70% of clonotypes and 35% to 45% of reads. Rather than purified T cells, the sorted CD138-negative fraction was a mixed bone marrow immune population. The correlation between IR-seq and RNA-seq shared clonotype proportions was increased by removal of single-read clonotypes.

Bone marrow was sampled from every patient at the time of active disease. Isolation of bone marrow mononuclear cells was performed by Ficoll-Hypaque density gradient centrifugation. Myeloma plasma cells were removed and CD138-negative cells were collected by negative selection after labeling with CD138 magnetic microbeads on a MACS separator. Flow cytometry on an Attune NxT with CD138 antibodies was used to check the purity of the isolated cells. TRIzol reagent was used to extract total RNA, which was then quantified with a NanoDrop spectrophotometer. For each patient, paired RNA-seq and IR-seq were run on the CD138-negative bone marrow sample from that patient. Taken from the germline V gene (reference sequence), the CDR1 and CDR2 loops are SEHNR and FQNEAQ. The CDR3 starts with the cysteine, ends with the phenylalanine, and has 15 residues. The DNA shown is the 45-base CDR3, in frame from base 1. V ends up 6 bases short and J 5 bases short, with an unmatched junction base count of 6.

TCR libraries were built from roughly 440 ng RNA with the Immunoverse kit, using molecular barcoded adaptors covering alpha/delta and beta/gamma chains. The same RNA used for transcriptome sequencing was used for TCR library preparation. TCR libraries were sequenced on an Illumina HiSeq 4000 with 2 x 150 cycles. The authors processed their data as follows. With MiXCR, TCR reads were aligned to human V, D, J and C references and assembled into CDR3 clonotypes, with quality filtering and error correction included. The tcR package in R was used to analyze clonotype counts and gene usage diversity. For inspection of raw mapping reads, RNA-seq reads were mapped by STAR aligner version 2.5.3a onto GRCh37 of the human genome. To test how sequencing depth affected the clonotypes detected, IR-seq fastq files were randomly downsampled with Seqtk 1.3. TCRdb reprocessing: public reads trimmed at Q25 with fastp, clones called with MiXCR, in-frame beta chains kept. Identical CDR3 protein sequences are pooled into one entry, listed with their most common genes and DNA. These V and J calls derive from TCRdb rather than the authors' analysis. The sample profile shows about 40,000 distinct CDR3 sequences; 12% of them were found once. The leading ten clones occupy roughly a third of the sample.

This clonotype occurred many times. Its recognized antigen is unknown. Base qualities are not at hand, and no much larger clone is one base apart. The clonotype comes from a donor aged 40 or over with multiple myeloma. The sample taken for sequencing was a population of CD138-negative cells sorted from bone marrow. Taken with the paper, the label for cell subset or site translates to: bone marrow mononuclear cells depleted of CD138+ plasma/myeloma cells by negative magnetic selection. This chain is built from TRBV7-9 and TRBJ2-1; 11 nucleotides in the junction match TRBD2. The CDR3 has the sequence CASSFGTSGNNEQFF. The bases are TGTGCCAGCAGTTTCGGGACTAGCGGAAACAATGAGCAGTTCTTC.